This paragraph covers one T cell receptor beta chain sequence. Its antigen is unknown. The sample belongs to a study of PD-1 blockade in classical Hodgkin lymphoma. The overall study: Patients were dosed intravenously with nivolumab at 3 mg/kg every 2 weeks.

Assay used: immunoSEQ multiplex PCR; TCRdb lists only in-frame clones, some missing. The sample lists 50,000 to 65,000 clones, around 90% occurring once. Time point given: cycle 4 day 1 (C4D1), after less than 7 weeks of nivolumab. Following autologous stem cell transplantation, relapse occurred in every patient, and exposure to brentuximab vedotin varied. The best responses consisted of complete response, partial response or progressive disease. Whole-study results and caveats: Healthy donors reportedly exceeded newly diagnosed patients in baseline TCR diversity. Newly diagnosed patients had diversity similar to the baseline diversity of complete responders.

CDR1 SGHRS and CDR2 YFSETQ come from the germline V gene. CDR3 length equals 15 residues. Trimming cost V 5 bases and J 5 bases; bases outside gene matches: 12. The specimen was peripheral blood mononuclear cells (PBMCs), collected before the fourth cycle of nivolumab. The receptor was isolated from a human donor with classical Hodgkin lymphoma. The chain is built from TRBV5-1 and TRBJ1-1, with 7 bases that match TRBD1. The CDR3 is CASRYTGASETEAFF. In DNA, the CDR3 is TGCGCCAGCAGATATACAGGGGCGAGCGAGACTGAAGCTTTCTTT.